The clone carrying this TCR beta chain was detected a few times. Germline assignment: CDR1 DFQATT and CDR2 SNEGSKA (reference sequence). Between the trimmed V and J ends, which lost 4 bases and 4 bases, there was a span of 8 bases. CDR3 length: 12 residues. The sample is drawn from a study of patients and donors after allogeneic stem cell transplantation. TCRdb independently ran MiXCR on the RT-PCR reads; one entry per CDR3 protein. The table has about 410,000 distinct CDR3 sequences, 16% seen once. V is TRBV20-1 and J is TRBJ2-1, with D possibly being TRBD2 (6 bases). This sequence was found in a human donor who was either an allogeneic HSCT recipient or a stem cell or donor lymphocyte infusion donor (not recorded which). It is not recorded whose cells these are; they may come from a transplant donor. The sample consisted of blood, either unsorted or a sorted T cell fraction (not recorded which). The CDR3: CSATAGYNEQFF. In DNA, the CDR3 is TGCAGTGCTACAGCGGGTTACAATGAGCAGTTCTTC.